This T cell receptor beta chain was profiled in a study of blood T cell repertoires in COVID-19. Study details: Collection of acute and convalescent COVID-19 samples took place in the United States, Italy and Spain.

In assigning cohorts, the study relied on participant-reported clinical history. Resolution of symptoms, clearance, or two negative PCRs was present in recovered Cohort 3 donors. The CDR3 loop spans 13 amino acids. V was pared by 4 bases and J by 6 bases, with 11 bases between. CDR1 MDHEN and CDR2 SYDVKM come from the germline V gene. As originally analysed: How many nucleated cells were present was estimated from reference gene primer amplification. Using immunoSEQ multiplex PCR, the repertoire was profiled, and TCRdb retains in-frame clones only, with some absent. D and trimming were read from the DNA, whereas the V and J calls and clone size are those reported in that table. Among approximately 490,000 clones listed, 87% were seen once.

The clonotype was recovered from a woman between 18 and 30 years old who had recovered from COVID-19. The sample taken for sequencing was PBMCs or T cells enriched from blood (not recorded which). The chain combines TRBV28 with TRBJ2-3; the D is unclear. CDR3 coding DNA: TGTGCCAGCAGTTCCCCGGCCAGGGATACGCAGTATTTT. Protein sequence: CASSSPARDTQYF.